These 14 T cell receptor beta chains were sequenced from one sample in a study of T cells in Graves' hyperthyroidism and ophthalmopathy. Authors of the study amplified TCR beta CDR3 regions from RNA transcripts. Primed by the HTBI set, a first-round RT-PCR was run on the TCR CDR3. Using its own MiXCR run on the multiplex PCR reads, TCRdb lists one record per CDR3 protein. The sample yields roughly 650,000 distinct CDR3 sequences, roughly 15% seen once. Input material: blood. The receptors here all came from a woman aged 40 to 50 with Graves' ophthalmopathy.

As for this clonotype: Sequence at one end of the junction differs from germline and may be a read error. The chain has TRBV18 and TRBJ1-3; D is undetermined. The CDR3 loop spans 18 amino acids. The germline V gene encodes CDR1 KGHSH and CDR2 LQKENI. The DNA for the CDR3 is TGTGCCAGCTCACCACCCCCCCGAGGCAGATACTCTGGAAACACCATACATTTT. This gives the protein CASSPPPRGRYSGNTIHF.

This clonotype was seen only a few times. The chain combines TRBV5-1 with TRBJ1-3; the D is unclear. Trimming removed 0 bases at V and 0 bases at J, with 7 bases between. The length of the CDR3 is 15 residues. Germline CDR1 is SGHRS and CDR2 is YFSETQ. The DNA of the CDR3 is TGCGCCAGCAGCTTGGCCGTCGGCTCTGGAAACACCATATATTTT. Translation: CASSLAVGSGNTIYF.

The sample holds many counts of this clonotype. The CDR3 nucleotides are TGTGCCAGCAGCTTAGTTACCCCCAGCCGGGAGCAGTACTTC. Protein product: CASSLVTPSREQYF. This chain links TRBV11-2 with TRBJ2-7; D not resolved. CDR1 is SGHAT and CDR2 is FQNNGV in the germline V gene. V gave up 1 base and J gave up 7 bases, with 14 bases separating them. CDR3 length: 14 residues. Filled out from reference TRBV11-2 and TRBJ2-7, the complete variable domain reads EAGVAQSPRYKIIEKRQSVAFWCNPISGHATLYWYQQILGQGPKLLIQFQNNGVVDDSQLPKDRFSAERLKGVDSTLKIQPAKLEDSAVYLCASSLVTPSREQYFGPGTRLTVT.

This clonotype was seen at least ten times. The CDR3 region is CASSLSGGRQETQYF. CDR3 DNA: TGTGCCAGCAGTCTTTCCGGGGGCAGACAAGAGACCCAGTACTTC. The rearrangement joins TRBV28 to TRBJ2-5; the D call may be TRBD1 or TRBD2 (6 bases each). CDR1 is MDHEN, CDR2 SYDVKM, per germline. CDR3 length: 15 residues. Trimming removed 5 bases at V and 2 bases at J, with 15 bases between. The variable domain in full, with the rest retrieved from reference TRBV28 and TRBJ2-5, is DVKVTQSSRYLVKRTGEKVFLECVQDMDHENMFWYRQDPGLGLRLIYFSYDVKMKEKGDIPEGYSVSREKKERFSLILESASTNQTSMYLCASSLSGGRQETQYFGPGTRLLVL.

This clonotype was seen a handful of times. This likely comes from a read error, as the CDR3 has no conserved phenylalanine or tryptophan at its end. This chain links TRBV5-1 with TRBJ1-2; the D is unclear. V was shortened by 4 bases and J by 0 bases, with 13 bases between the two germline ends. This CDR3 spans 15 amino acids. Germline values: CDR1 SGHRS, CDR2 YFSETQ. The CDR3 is CASSTGRLANYGYTL. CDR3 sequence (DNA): TGCGCCAGCAGCACCGGACGGTTAGCTAACTATGGCTACACCCTC.

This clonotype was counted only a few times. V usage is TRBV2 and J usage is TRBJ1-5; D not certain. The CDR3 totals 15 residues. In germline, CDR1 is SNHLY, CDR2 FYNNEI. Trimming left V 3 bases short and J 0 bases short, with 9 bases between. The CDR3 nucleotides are TGTGCCAGCAGTGAGGCGGGCTATAGCAATCAGCCCCAGCATTTT. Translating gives CASSEAGYSNQPQHF.

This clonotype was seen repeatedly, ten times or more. The CDR3 region is CASSNSGLTDTQYF. The DNA of the CDR3 is TGTGCCAGCAGTAATAGCGGCCTCACAGATACGCAGTATTTT. The chain recombines TRBV28 with TRBJ2-3, with D possibly TRBD2 on 6 matching bases. The CDR3 is made up of 14 amino acids. V was trimmed by 5 bases and J by 2 bases, leaving 11 bases between them. Germline V gene lookup returns CDR1 MDHEN and CDR2 SYDVKM.

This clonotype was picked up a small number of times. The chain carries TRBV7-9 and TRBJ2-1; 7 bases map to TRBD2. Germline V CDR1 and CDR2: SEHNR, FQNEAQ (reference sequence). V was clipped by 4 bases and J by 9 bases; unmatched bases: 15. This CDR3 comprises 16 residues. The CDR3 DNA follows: TGTGCCAGCAGCTCCACGACGGGAGGAGCGTGGCCTGAGCAGTTCTTC. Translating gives CASSSTTGGAWPEQFF.

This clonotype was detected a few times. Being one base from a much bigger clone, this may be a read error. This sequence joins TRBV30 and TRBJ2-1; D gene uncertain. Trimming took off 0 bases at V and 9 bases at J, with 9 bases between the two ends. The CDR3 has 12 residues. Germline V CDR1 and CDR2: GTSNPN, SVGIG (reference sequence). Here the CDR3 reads CAWSVLGSEQFF. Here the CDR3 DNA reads TGTGCCTGGAGTGTGCTGGGTAGTGAGCAGTTCTTC.

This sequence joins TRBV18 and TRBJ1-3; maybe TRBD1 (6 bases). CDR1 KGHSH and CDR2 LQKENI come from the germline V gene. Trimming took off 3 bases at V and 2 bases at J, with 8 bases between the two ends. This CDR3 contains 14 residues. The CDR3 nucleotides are TGTGCCAGCTCACCCGGGACACCTGGAAACACCATATATTTT. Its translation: CASSPGTPGNTIYF. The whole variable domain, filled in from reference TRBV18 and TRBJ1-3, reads NAGVMQNPRHLVRRRGQEARLRCSPMKGHSHVYWYRQLPEEGLKFMVYLQKENIIDESGMPKERFSAEFPKEGPSILRIQQVVRGDSAAYFCASSPGTPGNTIYFGEGSWLTVV.

In nucleotides, the CDR3 is TGTGCCTGGAGCCTAACCCCCCAAACCGGAGGGCAGTTCTTC. Translation: CAWSLTPQTGGQFF. The rearrangement links TRBV30 to TRBJ2-1; D may be TRBD2 (5 bases). There are 14 residues in the CDR3. V lost 3 bases to trimming and J lost 12 bases, with 21 bases between them. Germline-derived CDR1 and CDR2 are GTSNPN and SVGIG (reference sequence).

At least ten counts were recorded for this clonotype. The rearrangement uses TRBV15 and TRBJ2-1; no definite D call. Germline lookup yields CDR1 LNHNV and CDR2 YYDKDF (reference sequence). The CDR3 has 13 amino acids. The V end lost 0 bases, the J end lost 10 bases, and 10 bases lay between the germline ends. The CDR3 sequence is CATSRDRPTEQFF. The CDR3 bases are TGTGCCACCAGCAGAGATCGCCCGACGGAGCAGTTCTTC. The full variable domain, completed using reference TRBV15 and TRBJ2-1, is DAMVIQNPRYQVTQFGKPVTLSCSQTLNHNVMYWYQQKSSQAPKLLFHYYDKDFNNEADTPDNFQSRRPNTSFCFLDIRSPGLGDTAMYLCATSRDRPTEQFFGPGTRLTVL.

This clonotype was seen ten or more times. DNA of the CDR3: TGCAGCGTTGATCAGCCGGTACGGGGATTAAACACTGAAGCTTTCTTT. Protein product: CSVDQPVRGLNTEAFF. The chain couples TRBV29-1 to TRBJ1-1; no clear D gene. The V gene lost 3 bases and the J gene lost 2 bases, with 19 bases spanning the gap. The CDR3 is made up of 16 amino acids. From germline, CDR1 is SQVTM and CDR2 ANQGSEA. The full variable domain, with the rest looked up from reference TRBV29-1 and TRBJ1-1, is SAVISQKPSRDICQRGTSLTIQCQVDSQVTMMFWYRQQPGQSLTLIATANQGSEATYESGFVIDKFPISRPNLTFSTLTVSNMSPEDSSIYLCSVDQPVRGLNTEAFFGQGTRLTVV.

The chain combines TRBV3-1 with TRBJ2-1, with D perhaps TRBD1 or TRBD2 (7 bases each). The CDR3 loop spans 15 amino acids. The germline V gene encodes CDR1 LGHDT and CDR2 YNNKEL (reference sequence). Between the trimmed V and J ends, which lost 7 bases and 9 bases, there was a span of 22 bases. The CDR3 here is CASTKGGGSIGEQFF. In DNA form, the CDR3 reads TGTGCCAGCACTAAAGGGGGCGGGAGCATCGGTGAGCAGTTCTTC.